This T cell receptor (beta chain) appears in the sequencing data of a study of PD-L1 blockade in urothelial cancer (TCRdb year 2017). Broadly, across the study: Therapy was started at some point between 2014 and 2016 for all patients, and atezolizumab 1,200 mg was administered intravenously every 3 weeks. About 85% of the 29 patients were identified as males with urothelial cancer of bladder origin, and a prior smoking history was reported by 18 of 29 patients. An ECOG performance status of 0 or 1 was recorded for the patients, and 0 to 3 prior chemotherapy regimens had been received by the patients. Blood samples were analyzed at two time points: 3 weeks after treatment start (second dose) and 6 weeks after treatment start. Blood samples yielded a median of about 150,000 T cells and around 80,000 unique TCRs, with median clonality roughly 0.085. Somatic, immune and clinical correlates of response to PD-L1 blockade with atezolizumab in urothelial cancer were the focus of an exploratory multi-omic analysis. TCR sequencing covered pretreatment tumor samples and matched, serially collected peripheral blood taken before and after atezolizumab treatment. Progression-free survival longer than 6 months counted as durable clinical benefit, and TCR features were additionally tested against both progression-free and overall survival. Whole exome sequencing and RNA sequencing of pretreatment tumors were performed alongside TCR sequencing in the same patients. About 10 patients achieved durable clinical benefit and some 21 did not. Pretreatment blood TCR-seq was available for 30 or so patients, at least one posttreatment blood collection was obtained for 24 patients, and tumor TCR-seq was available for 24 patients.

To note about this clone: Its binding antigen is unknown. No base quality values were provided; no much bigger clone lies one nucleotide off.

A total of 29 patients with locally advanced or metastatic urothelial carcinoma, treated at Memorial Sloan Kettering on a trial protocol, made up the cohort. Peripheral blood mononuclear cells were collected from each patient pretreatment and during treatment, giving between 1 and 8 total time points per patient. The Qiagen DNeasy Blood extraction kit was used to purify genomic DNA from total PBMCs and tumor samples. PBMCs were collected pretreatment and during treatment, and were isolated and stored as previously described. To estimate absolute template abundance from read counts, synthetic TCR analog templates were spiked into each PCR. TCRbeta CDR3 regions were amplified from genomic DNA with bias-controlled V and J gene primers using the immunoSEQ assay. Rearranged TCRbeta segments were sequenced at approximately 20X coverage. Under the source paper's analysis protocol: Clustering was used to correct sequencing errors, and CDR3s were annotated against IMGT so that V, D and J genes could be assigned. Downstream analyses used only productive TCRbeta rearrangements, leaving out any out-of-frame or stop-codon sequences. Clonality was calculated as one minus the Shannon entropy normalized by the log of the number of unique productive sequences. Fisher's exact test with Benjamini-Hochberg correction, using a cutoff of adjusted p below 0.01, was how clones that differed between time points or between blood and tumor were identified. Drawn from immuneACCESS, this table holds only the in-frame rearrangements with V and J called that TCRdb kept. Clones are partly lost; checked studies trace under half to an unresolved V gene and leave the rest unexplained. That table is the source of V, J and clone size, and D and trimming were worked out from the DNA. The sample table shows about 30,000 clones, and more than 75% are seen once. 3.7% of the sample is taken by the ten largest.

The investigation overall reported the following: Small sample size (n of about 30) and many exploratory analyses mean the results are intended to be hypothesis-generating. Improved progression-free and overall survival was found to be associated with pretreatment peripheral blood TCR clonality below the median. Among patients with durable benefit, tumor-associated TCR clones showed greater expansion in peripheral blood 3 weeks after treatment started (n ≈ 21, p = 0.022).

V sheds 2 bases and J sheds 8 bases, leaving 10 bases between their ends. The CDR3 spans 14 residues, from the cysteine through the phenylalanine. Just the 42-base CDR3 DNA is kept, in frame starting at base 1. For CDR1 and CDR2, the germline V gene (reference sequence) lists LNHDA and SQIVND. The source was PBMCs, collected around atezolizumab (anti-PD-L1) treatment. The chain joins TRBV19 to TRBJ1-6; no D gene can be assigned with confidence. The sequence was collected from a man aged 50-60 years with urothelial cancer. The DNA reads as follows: TGTGCCAGTAGTATATCGAGAGTAGATTCACCCCTCCACTTT. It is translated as CASSISRVDSPLHF. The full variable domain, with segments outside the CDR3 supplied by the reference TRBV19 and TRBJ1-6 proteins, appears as DGGITQSPKYLFRKEGQNVTLSCEQNLNHDAMYWYRQDPGQGLRLIYYSQIVNDFQKGDIAEGYSVSREKKESFPLTVTSAQKNPTAFYLCASSISRVDSPLHFGNGTRLTVT.